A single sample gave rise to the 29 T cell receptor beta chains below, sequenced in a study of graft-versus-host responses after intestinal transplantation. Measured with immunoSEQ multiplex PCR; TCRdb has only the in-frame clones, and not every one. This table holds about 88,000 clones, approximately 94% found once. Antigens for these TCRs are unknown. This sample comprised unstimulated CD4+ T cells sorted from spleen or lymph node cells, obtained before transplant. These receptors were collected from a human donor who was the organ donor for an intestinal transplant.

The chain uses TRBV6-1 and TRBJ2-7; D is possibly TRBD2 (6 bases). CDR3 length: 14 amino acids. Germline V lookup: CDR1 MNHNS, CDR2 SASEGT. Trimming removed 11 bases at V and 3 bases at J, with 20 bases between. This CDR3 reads CAPEPGLGYYEQYF. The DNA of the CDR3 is TGTGCCCCAGAACCGGGACTCGGCTACTACGAGCAGTACTTC.

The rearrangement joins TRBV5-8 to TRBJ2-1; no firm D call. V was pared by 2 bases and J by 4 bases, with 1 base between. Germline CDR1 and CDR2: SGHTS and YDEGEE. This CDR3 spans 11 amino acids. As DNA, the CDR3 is TGTGCCAGCAGCTTTTACAATGAGCAGTTCTTC. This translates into CASSFYNEQFF.

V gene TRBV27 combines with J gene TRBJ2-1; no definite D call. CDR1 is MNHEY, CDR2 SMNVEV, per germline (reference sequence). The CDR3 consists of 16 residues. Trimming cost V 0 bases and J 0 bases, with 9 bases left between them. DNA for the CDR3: TGTGCCAGCAGTTTATCGGTCTTTAGCTCCTACAATGAGCAGTTCTTC. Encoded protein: CASSLSVFSSYNEQFF.

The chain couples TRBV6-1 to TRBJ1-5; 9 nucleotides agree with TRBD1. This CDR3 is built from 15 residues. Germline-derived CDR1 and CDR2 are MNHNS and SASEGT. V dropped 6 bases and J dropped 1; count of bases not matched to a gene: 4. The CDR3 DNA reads TGTGCCAGCAGCCGGGGACAGGGAAGCAATCAGCCCCAGCATTTT. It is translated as CASSRGQGSNQPQHF.

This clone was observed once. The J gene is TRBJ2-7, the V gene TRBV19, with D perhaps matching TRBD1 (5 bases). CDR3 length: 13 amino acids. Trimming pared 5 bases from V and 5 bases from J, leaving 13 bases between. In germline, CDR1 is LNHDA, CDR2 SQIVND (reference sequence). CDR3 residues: CASSPRQPDEQYF. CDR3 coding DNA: TGTGCCAGTAGTCCTCGACAGCCGGACGAGCAGTACTTC.

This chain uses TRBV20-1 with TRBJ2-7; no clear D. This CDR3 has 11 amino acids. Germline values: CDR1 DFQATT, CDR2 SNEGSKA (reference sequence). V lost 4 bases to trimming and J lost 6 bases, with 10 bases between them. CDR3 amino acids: CSANRVSEQYF. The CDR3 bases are TGCAGTGCTAATCGGGTGTCCGAGCAGTACTTC.

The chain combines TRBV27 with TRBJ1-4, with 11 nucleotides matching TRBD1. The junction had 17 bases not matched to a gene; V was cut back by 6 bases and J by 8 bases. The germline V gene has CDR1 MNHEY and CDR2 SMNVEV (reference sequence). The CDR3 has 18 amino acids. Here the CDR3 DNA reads TGTGCCAGCAGAAGGAAGGGACAGGGGGAAAAGATGAGGGAAAAACTGTTTTTT. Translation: CASRRKGQGEKMREKLFF.

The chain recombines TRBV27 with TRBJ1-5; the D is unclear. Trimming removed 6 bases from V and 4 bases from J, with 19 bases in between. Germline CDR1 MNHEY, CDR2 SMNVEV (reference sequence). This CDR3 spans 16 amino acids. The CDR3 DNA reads TGTGCCAGCAGCCCCTGGGCCCCGGGTTATAATCAGCCCCAGCATTTT. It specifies CASSPWAPGYNQPQHF.

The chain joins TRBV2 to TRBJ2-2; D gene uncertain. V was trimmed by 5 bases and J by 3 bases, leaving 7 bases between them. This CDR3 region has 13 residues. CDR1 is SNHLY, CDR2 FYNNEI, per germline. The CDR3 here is CASSNRDTGELFF. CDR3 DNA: TGTGCCAGCAGTAACAGAGACACCGGGGAGCTGTTTTTT.

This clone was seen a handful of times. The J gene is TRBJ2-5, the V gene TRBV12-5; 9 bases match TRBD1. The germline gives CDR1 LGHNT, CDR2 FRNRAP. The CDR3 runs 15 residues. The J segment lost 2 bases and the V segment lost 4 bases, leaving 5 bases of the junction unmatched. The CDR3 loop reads CASGSDRGVQETQYF. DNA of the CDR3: TGTGCTAGTGGTTCCGACAGGGGGGTTCAAGAGACCCAGTACTTC.

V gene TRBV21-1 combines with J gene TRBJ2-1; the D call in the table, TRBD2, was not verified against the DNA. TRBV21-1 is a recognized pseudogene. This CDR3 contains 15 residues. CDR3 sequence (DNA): TGTGCCAGCAGCCGTGAGCGGGGGCATTGCAATGAGCAGTTCTTC. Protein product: CASSRERGHCNEQFF.

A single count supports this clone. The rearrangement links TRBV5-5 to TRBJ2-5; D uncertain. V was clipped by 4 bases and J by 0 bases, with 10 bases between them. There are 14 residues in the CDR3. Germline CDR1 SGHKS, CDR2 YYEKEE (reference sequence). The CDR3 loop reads CASSITVNQETQYF. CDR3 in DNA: TGTGCCAGCAGCATAACGGTCAACCAAGAGACCCAGTACTTC.

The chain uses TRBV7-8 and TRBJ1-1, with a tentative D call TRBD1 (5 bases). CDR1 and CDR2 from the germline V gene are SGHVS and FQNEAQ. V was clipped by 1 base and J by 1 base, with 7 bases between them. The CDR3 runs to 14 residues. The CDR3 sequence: CASSLVGANTEAFF. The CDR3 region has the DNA TGTGCCAGCAGCTTAGTCGGGGCGAACACTGAAGCTTTCTTT.

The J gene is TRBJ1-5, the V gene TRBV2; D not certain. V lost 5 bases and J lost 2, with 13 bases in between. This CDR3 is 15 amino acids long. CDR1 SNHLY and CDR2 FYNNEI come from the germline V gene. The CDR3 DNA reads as TGTGCCAGCAGTACTTCTCTACCCGGCAATCAGCCCCAGCATTTT. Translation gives CASSTSLPGNQPQHF.

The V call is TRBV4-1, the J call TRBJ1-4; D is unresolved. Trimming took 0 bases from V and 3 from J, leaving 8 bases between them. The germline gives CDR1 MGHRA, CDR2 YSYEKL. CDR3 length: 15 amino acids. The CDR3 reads CASSQDPNPNEKLFF. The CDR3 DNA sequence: TGCGCCAGCAGCCAAGACCCAAACCCTAATGAAAAACTGTTTTTT.

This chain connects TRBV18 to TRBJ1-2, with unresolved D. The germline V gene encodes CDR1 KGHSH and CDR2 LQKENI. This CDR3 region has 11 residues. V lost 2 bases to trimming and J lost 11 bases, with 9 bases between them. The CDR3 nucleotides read TGTGCCAGCTCACCAAGGGAAGATTACACCTTC. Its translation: CASSPREDYTF.

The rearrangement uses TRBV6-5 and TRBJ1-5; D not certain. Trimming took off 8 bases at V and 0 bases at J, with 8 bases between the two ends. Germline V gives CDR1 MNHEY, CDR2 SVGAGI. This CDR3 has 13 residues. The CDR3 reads CASRAYSNQPQHF. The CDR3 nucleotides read TGTGCCAGCCGAGCATATAGCAATCAGCCCCAGCATTTT.

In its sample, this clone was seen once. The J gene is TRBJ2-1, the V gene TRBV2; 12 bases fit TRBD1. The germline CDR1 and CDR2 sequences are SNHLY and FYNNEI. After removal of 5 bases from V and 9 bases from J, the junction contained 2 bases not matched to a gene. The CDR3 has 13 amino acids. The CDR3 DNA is TGTGCCAGCAGTCGGGACAGGGGGCGTGAGCAGTTCTTC. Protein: CASSRDRGREQFF.

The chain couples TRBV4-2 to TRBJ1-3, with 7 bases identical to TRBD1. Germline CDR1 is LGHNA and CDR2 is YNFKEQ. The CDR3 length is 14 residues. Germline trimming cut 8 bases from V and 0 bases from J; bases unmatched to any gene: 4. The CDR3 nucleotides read TGTGCCAGCGAGGACAGGAGCTCTGGAAACACCATATATTTT. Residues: CASEDRSSGNTIYF.

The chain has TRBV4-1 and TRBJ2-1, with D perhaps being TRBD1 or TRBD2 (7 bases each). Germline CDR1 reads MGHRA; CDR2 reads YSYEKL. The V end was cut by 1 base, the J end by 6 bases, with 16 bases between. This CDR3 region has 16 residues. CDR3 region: CASSQARGGRGNEQFF. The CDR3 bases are TGCGCCAGCAGCCAAGCCAGGGGGGGCCGCGGCAATGAGCAGTTCTTC.

Here the CDR3 reads CASSINPTSRATQYF. The CDR3 nucleotides are TGTGCCAGTAGTATAAACCCGACTAGTCGGGCGACCCAGTACTTC. J is TRBJ2-5 and V is TRBV19, with D perhaps matching TRBD2 (6 bases). The CDR3 is made up of 15 amino acids. Germline V gives CDR1 LNHDA, CDR2 SQIVND (reference sequence). V lost 2 bases and J 7 bases, leaving 17 bases between the germline ends.

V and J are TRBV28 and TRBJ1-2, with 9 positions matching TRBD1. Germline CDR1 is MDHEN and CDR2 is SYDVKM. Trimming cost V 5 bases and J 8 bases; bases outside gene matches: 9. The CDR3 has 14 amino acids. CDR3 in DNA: TGTGCCAGCAGTCTTACCCGGGACAGGGACGGCTACACCTTC. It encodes CASSLTRDRDGYTF.

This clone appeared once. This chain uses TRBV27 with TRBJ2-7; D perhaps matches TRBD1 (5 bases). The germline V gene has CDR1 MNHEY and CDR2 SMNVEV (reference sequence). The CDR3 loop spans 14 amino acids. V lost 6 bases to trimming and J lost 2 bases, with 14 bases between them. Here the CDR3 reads CASSRSGPTYEQYF. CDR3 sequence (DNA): TGTGCCAGCAGCCGCTCAGGGCCGACCTACGAGCAGTACTTC.

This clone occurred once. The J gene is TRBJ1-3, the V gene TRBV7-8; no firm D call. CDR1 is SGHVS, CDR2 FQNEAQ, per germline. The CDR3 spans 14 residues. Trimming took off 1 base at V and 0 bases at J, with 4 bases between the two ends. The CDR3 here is CASSLGSSGNTIYF. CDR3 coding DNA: TGTGCCAGCAGCTTAGGTAGCTCTGGAAACACCATATATTTT. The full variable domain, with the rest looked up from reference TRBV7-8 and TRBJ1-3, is GAGVSQSPRYKVAKRGQDVALRCDPISGHVSLFWYQQALGQGPEFLTYFQNEAQLDKSGLPSDRFFAERPEGSVSTLKIQRTQQEDSAVYLCASSLGSSGNTIYFGEGSWLTVV.

CDR3 DNA: TGTGCCAGCAGCGACAGGGTCCATGGAGCTTTCTTT. Translating it yields CASSDRVHGAFF. The rearrangement links TRBV25-1 to TRBJ1-1, with 7 bases identical to TRBD1. J lost 10 bases, V lost 6 bases, and 8 bases had no gene match. Germline assignment: CDR1 MGHDK and CDR2 SYGVNS. The CDR3 spans 12 residues.

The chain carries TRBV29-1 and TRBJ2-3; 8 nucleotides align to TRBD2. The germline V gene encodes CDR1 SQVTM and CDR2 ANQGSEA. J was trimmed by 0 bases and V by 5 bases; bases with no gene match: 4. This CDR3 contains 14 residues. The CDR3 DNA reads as TGCAGCGTTAGTAGCGGGGTTAGCACAGATACGCAGTATTTT. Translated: CSVSSGVSTDTQYF.

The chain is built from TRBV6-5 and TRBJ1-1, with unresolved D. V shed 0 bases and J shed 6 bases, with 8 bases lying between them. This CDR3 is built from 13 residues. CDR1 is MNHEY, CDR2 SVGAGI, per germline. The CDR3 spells CASSYSHEAEAFF. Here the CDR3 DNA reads TGTGCCAGCAGTTACTCGCACGAAGCTGAAGCTTTCTTT.

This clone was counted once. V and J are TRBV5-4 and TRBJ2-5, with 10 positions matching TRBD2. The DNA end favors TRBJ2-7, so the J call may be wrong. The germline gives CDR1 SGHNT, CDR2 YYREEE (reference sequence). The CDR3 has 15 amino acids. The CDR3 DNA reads TGTGCCAGCAGTCTTACTAGCGGGACGACCTACGAGCAGTACTTC. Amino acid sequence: CASSLTSGTTYEQYF.

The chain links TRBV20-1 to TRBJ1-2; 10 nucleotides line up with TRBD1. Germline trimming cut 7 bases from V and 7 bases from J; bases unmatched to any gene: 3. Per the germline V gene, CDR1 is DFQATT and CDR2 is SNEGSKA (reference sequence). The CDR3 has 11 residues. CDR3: CSVWTGGGYTF. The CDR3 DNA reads TGCAGTGTATGGACAGGGGGTGGCTACACCTTC.